The T cell receptor (beta chain) under discussion was sequenced for a study of blood T cell repertoires in COVID-19. Germline CDR1 and CDR2: WSHSY and SAAADI. There are 19 residues in the CDR3. The V gene end was trimmed by 10 bases and the J gene end by 4 bases; junction bases not matched to a gene: 25. The method was immunoSEQ multiplex PCR; TCRdb's version includes in-frame clones alone and lacks a portion of them. The sample lists about 370,000 clones, more than 85% occurring once. The source of this sequence is a woman between 35 and 50 years old who had been exposed to COVID-19. The chain joins TRBV10-2 to TRBJ1-5; 7 bases match TRBD1. Sequencing input: PBMCs or T cells enriched from blood (not recorded which). The CDR3 bases are TGCGCCACCGCCCATCCCGGGACAGCGTTCTTGCTAGGTAATCAGCCCCAGCATTTT. This gives the protein CATAHPGTAFLLGNQPQHF.